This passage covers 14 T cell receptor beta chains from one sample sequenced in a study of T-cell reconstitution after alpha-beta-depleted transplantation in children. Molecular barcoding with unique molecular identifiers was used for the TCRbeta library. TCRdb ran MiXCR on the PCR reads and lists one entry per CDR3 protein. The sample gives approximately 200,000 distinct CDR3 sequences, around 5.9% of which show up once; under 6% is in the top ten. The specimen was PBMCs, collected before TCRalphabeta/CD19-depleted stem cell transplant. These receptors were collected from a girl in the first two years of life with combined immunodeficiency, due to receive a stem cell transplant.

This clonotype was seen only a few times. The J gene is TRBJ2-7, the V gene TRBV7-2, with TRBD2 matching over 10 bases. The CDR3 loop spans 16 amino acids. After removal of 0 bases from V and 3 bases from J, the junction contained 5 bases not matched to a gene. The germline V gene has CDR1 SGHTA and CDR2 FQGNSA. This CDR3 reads CASSLAIAGGLYEQYF. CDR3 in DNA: TGTGCCAGCAGCTTAGCGATAGCGGGGGGTCTCTACGAGCAGTACTTC.

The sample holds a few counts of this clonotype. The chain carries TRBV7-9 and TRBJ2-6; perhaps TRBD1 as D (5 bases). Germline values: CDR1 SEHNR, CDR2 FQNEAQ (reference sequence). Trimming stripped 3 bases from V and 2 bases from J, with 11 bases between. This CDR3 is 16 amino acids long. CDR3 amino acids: CASSFGLTAGANVLTF. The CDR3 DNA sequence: TGTGCCAGCAGCTTTGGTTTGACAGCTGGGGCCAACGTCCTGACTTTC.

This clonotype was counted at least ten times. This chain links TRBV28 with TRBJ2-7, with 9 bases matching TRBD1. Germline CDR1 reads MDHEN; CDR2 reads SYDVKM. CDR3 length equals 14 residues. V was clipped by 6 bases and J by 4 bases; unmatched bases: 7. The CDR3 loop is CASRDRGRSYEQYF. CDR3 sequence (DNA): TGTGCCAGCAGGGACAGGGGTCGTTCTTACGAGCAGTACTTC.

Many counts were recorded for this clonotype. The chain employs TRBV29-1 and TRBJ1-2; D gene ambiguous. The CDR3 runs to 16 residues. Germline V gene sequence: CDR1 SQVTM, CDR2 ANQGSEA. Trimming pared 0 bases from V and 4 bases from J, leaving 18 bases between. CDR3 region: CSVEDVGSLMSYGYTF. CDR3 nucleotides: TGCAGCGTTGAAGATGTCGGCTCCCTTATGTCCTATGGCTACACCTTC.

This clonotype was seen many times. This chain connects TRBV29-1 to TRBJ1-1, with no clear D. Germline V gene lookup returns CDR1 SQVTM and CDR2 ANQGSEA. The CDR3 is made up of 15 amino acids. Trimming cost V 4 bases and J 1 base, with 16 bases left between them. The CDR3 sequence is CSVGSGLLKNTEAFF. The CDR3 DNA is TGCAGCGTTGGGTCAGGACTCCTAAAGAACACTGAAGCTTTCTTT.

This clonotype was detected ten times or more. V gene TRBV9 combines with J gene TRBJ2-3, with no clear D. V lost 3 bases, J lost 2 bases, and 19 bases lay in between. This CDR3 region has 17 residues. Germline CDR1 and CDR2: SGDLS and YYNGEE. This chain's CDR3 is CASSGGIGAISTDTQYF. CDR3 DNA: TGTGCCAGCAGCGGGGGTATAGGCGCGATCTCCACAGATACGCAGTATTTT.

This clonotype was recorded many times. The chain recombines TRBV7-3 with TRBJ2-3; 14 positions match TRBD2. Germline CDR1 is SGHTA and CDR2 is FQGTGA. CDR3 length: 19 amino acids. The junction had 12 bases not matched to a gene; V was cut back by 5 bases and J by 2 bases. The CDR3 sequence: CASSAKFRTSGGITDTQYF. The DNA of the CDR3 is TGTGCCAGCAGCGCCAAATTCCGGACTAGCGGGGGGATCACAGATACGCAGTATTTT.

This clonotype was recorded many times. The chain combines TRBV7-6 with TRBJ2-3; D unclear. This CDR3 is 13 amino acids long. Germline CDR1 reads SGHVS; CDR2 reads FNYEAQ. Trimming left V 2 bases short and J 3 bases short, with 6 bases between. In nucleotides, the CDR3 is TGTGCCAGCAGCTTATCACCGACAGATACGCAGTATTTT. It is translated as CASSLSPTDTQYF.

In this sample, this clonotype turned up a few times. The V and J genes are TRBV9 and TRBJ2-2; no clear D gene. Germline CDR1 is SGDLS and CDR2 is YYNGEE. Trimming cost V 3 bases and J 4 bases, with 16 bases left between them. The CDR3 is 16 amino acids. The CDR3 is CASSDGLTYGTGELFF. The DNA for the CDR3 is TGTGCCAGCAGCGACGGCCTGACCTACGGCACCGGGGAGCTGTTTTTT.

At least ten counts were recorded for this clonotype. The CDR3 loop is CASSSWDRKENTEAFF. The CDR3 DNA sequence: TGTGCCAGCAGCTCGTGGGACAGGAAGGAGAACACTGAAGCTTTCTTT. This chain joins TRBV7-9 and TRBJ1-1; 8 bases are shared with TRBD1. Germline V gene sequence: CDR1 SEHNR, CDR2 FQNEAQ (reference sequence). This CDR3 is 16 amino acids long. After removal of 4 bases from V and 1 base from J, the junction contained 8 bases not matched to a gene.

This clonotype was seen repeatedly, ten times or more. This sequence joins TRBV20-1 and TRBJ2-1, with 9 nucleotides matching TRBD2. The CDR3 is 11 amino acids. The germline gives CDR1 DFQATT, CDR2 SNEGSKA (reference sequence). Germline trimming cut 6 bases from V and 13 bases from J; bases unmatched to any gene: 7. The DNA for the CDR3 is TGCAGTGCGGAAGCCGGGACTAGCCAGTTCTTC. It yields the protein CSAEAGTSQFF.

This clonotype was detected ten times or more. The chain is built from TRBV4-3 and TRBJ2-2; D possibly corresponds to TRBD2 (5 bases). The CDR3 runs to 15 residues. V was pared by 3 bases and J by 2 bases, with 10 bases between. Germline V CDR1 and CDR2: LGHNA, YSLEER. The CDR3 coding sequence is TGCGCCAGCAGCCAGGGCGGGCTTAACACCGGGGAGCTGTTTTTT. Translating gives CASSQGGLNTGELFF.

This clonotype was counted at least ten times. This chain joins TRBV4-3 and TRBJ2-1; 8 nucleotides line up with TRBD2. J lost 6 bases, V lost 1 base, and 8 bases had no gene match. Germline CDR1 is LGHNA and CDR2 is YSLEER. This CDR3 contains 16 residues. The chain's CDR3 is CASSQVRLAGLNEQFF. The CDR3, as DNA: TGCGCCAGCAGCCAAGTAAGGCTAGCGGGCCTCAATGAGCAGTTCTTC.

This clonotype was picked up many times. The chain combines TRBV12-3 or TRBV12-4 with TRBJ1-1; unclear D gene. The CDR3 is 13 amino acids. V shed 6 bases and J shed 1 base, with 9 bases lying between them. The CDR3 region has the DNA TGTGCCAGCAGCATTACAAGGAACACTGAAGCTTTCTTT. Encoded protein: CASSITRNTEAFF.